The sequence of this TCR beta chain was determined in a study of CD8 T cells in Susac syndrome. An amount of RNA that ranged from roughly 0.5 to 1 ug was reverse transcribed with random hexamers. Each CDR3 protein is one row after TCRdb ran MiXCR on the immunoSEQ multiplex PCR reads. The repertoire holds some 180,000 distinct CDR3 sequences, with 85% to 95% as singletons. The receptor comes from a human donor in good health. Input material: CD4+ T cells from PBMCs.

Here the CDR3 DNA reads TGTGCCAGCAGCGCTAGCGGGAGCTCCTACAATGAGCAGTTCTTC. Amino acids: CASSASGSSYNEQFF. The rearrangement uses TRBV9 and TRBJ2-1, with 10 bases that match TRBD2. CDR1 and CDR2 from the germline V gene are SGDLS and YYNGEE. Trimming took 3 bases from V and 0 from J; bases not matched to a gene: 0. This CDR3 has 15 amino acids.